Below are 24 T cell receptor beta chains sequenced from a single sample in a study of CD8+ T cells in alopecia areata. Isolated RNA was reverse transcribed into cDNA used as the sequencing template. The assay was immunoSEQ multiplex PCR, and TCRdb's table has in-frame clones only and misses some. Of some 180,000 clones detected, roughly 60% appear once; the ten largest clones hold 1.5% to 2%. Sequenced here: CD4+ T cells sorted from blood, sampled at week 0. These receptors were taken from a human donor with alopecia areata.

This clone turned up a few times. The chain uses TRBV4-3 and TRBJ1-2; no clear D. V lost 5 bases and J 4 bases, leaving 14 bases between the germline ends. The CDR3 spans 14 residues. Germline loops: CDR1 LGHNA, CDR2 YSLEER. In nucleotides, the CDR3 is TGCGCCAGCAGCGAACGCCCACCTGTCTATGGCTACACCTTC. This encodes CASSERPPVYGYTF.

This clone has just a few counts. The CDR3 is CAWSATGDSSYNEQFF. The CDR3 bases are TGTGCCTGGAGTGCCACAGGGGACTCCTCGTATAATGAGCAGTTCTTC. The chain recombines TRBV30 with TRBJ2-1, with D perhaps matching TRBD1 (7 bases). There are 16 residues in the CDR3. V gave up 1 base and J gave up 7 bases, with 20 bases separating them. In germline, CDR1 is GTSNPN, CDR2 SVGIG (reference sequence).

The rearrangement joins TRBV6-6 to TRBJ1-1; D remains ambiguous. The CDR3 extends over 14 amino acids. V was cut by 6 bases and J by 3 bases, with 14 bases left in between. CDR1 is MNHNY, CDR2 SVGAGI, per germline (reference sequence). The CDR3 region is CASSLIDGDTEAFF. In nucleotides, the CDR3 is TGTGCCAGCAGCCTTATCGACGGGGACACTGAAGCTTTCTTT.

In this sample, this clone turned up a few times. This chain joins TRBV21-1 and TRBJ1-5. TRBV21-1 is an annotated pseudogene. The CDR3 extends over 14 amino acids. This chain's CDR3 is CASRLSGSDQPQHF. Written as DNA, the CDR3 is TGTGCCAGCAGACTCTCGGGGTCGGATCAGCCCCAGCATTTT.

V is TRBV5-6 and J is TRBJ1-2; 10 nucleotides line up with TRBD1. Germline V gives CDR1 SGHDT, CDR2 YYEEEE. J gave up 5 bases and V 5 bases, and 6 bases lay outside the gene matches. The CDR3 consists of 14 residues. The CDR3 here is CASRPDRGRYGYTF. For the CDR3, the DNA is TGTGCCAGCAGACCGGACAGGGGGAGATATGGCTACACCTTC.

The chain is built from TRBV6-5 and TRBJ2-7; tentative D call: TRBD1 (5 bases). The V end was cut by 6 bases, the J end by 1 base, with 16 bases between. The CDR3 runs 15 residues. CDR1 and CDR2 from the germline V gene are MNHEY and SVGAGI. The CDR3 reads CASRNLQTASYEQYF. The DNA for the CDR3 is TGTGCCAGCAGAAACCTTCAGACAGCGTCCTACGAGCAGTACTTC.

A word on this clone: Other DNA sequences in this sample translate to the same CDR3. CDR3 loop: CSVNRGNTEAFF. CDR3 nucleotides: TGCAGCGTAAACAGGGGGAACACTGAAGCTTTCTTT. The V gene is TRBV29-1, the J gene TRBJ1-1; 7 nucleotides align to TRBD1. The junction had 2 bases not matched to a gene; V was cut back by 6 bases and J by 1 base. CDR3 size: 12 residues. In germline, CDR1 is SQVTM, CDR2 ANQGSEA.

This rearrangement joins TRBV7-6 to TRBJ1-6; D remains ambiguous. The V and J ends lost 3 bases and 7 bases respectively, with 13 bases between them. Germline V gene sequence: CDR1 SGHVS, CDR2 FNYEAQ. This CDR3 spans 15 amino acids. The CDR3 here is CASSLGGQANSPLHF. The CDR3 DNA follows: TGTGCCAGCAGCTTGGGCGGGCAGGCCAATTCACCCCTCCACTTT.

The rearrangement joins TRBV5-1 to TRBJ2-7; D unresolved. Trimming removed 0 bases at V and 0 bases at J, with 10 bases between. CDR1 is SGHRS, CDR2 YFSETQ, per germline. This CDR3 region has 15 residues. CDR3 loop: CASSLGRVSSYEQYF. CDR3 coding DNA: TGCGCCAGCAGCTTGGGCCGAGTGAGCTCCTACGAGCAGTACTTC.

The V call is TRBV30, the J call TRBJ1-2; 8 nucleotides match TRBD1. Looked up from germline, CDR1 is GTSNPN and CDR2 is SVGIG (reference sequence). V dropped 0 bases and J dropped 8; count of bases not matched to a gene: 5. This CDR3 has 13 amino acids. CDR3 coding DNA: TGTGCCTGGAGTGTCAGGACAGGGAAAGGCTACACCTTC. Protein: CAWSVRTGKGYTF. Variable domain in full (rest from reference TRBV30 and TRBJ1-2): SQTIHQWPATLVQPVGSPLSLECTVEGTSNPNLYWYRQAAGRGLQLLFYSVGIGQISSEVPQNLSASRPQDRQFILSSKKLLLSDSGFYLCAWSVRTGKGYTFGSGTRLTVV.

The chain links TRBV14 to TRBJ2-1, with a possible D match to TRBD1 (6 bases). Trimming removed 4 bases at V and 3 bases at J, with 7 bases between. The germline V gene encodes CDR1 SGHDN and CDR2 FVKESK. The CDR3 loop spans 13 amino acids. The CDR3 loop reads CASSRDNYNEQFF. The CDR3 region has the DNA TGTGCCAGCAGCCGGGACAACTACAATGAGCAGTTCTTC.

This chain connects TRBV7-2 to TRBJ1-1; D call uncertain. V lost 8 bases to trimming and J lost 11 bases, with 15 bases between them. This CDR3 is 11 amino acids long. Germline V lookup: CDR1 SGHTA, CDR2 FQGNSA. The CDR3 region is CASHRQSSAFF. Here the CDR3 DNA reads TGTGCCAGCCATCGGCAGTCCTCGGCTTTCTTT.

The chain combines TRBV29-1 with TRBJ2-7; tentatively, D is TRBD2 (7 bases). This CDR3 has 15 amino acids. The germline gives CDR1 SQVTM, CDR2 ANQGSEA. V was clipped by 6 bases and J by 1 base, with 19 bases between them. The CDR3 sequence is CSVANPGGLSYEQYF. In DNA form, the CDR3 reads TGCAGCGTGGCCAACCCGGGGGGCCTTTCCTACGAGCAGTACTTC.

This clone showed up many times. J is TRBJ2-7 and V is TRBV4-3; 8 nucleotides align to TRBD1. CDR1 and CDR2 (germline): LGHNA, YSLEER. The V and J ends lost 0 bases and 3 bases, in that order; junction bases with no gene match: 7. The CDR3 contains 16 residues. CDR3 residues: CASSQDLGQGDYEQYF. The CDR3 region has the DNA TGCGCCAGCAGCCAAGATCTCGGACAGGGAGACTACGAGCAGTACTTC.

CDR3 nucleotides: TGTGCCATCAGTGACACGGGGCCGGGCAACTATGGCTACACCTTC. It specifies CAISDTGPGNYGYTF. V usage is TRBV10-3 and J usage is TRBJ1-2; perhaps TRBD1 as D (5 bases). Germline V lookup: CDR1 ENHRY, CDR2 SYGVKD. V lost 3 bases and J 2 bases, leaving 13 bases between the germline ends. This CDR3 has 15 amino acids.

In this sample, this clone turned up a few times. V and J are TRBV7-2 and TRBJ2-7, with TRBD2 matching 8 bases. The CDR3 consists of 17 residues. The trim removed 5 bases at V and 1 base at J, leaving 13 bases unmatched. Germline V gene lookup returns CDR1 SGHTA and CDR2 FQGNSA. The CDR3 bases are TGTGCCAGCAGCCCCGCCGCGGGGGGCTGGGGATCCTACGAGCAGTACTTC. This translates into CASSPAAGGWGSYEQYF.

This rearrangement joins TRBV30 to TRBJ1-2; D is uncertain. CDR3 length: 13 amino acids. Trimming took off 7 bases at V and 4 bases at J, with 16 bases between the two ends. Germline lookup yields CDR1 GTSNPN and CDR2 SVGIG (reference sequence). The CDR3 sequence is CASSSIGVYGYTF. The CDR3, as DNA: TGTGCCTCAAGTTCTATTGGGGTCTATGGCTACACCTTC. Using reference TRBV30 and TRBJ1-2 for the parts outside the CDR3, the full variable domain is SQTIHQWPATLVQPVGSPLSLECTVEGTSNPNLYWYRQAAGRGLQLLFYSVGIGQISSEVPQNLSASRPQDRQFILSSKKLLLSDSGFYLCASSSIGVYGYTFGSGTRLTVV.

This clone was counted only a few times. This same CDR3 is encoded by further DNA sequences in the sample. The V and J genes are TRBV29-1 and TRBJ1-5; TRBD1 matches at 10 bases. Germline V gives CDR1 SQVTM, CDR2 ANQGSEA. The CDR3 contains 13 residues. With 4 bases clipped from V and 5 bases from J, the junction kept 2 bases outside the gene matches. For the CDR3, the DNA is TGCAGCGTTGGAGGGACAGGGGATCAGCCCCAGCATTTT. This encodes CSVGGTGDQPQHF.

This clone was counted only a few times. This sequence joins TRBV5-6 and TRBJ2-7; D unclear. This CDR3 spans 15 amino acids. V was trimmed by 0 bases and J by 1 base, leaving 11 bases between them. The germline V gene encodes CDR1 SGHDT and CDR2 YYEEEE. CDR3 loop: CASSLGSTLSYEQYF. CDR3 DNA: TGTGCCAGCAGCTTGGGTTCTACCTTATCCTACGAGCAGTACTTC.

The genes are TRBV27 and TRBJ2-6; 9 bases map to TRBD1. Germline CDR1 MNHEY, CDR2 SMNVEV (reference sequence). This CDR3 is built from 17 residues. V gave up 7 bases and J gave up 1 base; unmatched junction bases: 8. Written as DNA, the CDR3 is TGTGCCAGCACGACCGGGACAGGGATTTCTGGGGCCAACGTCCTGACTTTC. Its protein product is CASTTGTGISGANVLTF.

This chain joins TRBV2 and TRBJ2-1, with D perhaps assigned TRBD1 or TRBD2 (5 bases each). With 7 bases removed from V and 1 base from J, the gap between germline ends came to 11 bases. The CDR3 runs to 14 residues. Germline lookup yields CDR1 SNHLY and CDR2 FYNNEI. CDR3 in amino acids: CASMGVRSYNEQFF. In DNA, the CDR3 is TGTGCCAGCATGGGGGTAAGGTCCTACAATGAGCAGTTCTTC. Combining the CDR3 with reference TRBV2 and TRBJ2-1 gives the whole variable domain EPEVTQTPSHQVTQMGQEVILRCVPISNHLYFYWYRQILGQKVEFLVSFYNNEISEKSEIFDDQFSVERPDGSNFTLKIRSTKLEDSAMYFCASMGVRSYNEQFFGPGTRLTVL.

V usage is TRBV2 and J usage is TRBJ1-4, with a possible D match to TRBD1 (5 bases). The V gene lost 8 bases and the J gene lost 8 bases, with 15 bases spanning the gap. Germline V CDR1 and CDR2: SNHLY, FYNNEI. CDR3 size: 13 residues. CDR3 sequence reads: CASVGTPWEKLFF. Here the CDR3 DNA reads TGTGCCAGCGTCGGGACCCCTTGGGAAAAACTGTTTTTT.

This rearrangement joins TRBV29-1 to TRBJ2-3; possibly TRBD2 for D (7 bases). The CDR3 contains 12 residues. Trimming took off 8 bases at V and 4 bases at J, with 13 bases between the two ends. Per germline, CDR1 SQVTM and CDR2 ANQGSEA. The CDR3, as DNA: TGCAGCTCCAGGGGAGGGCCAGATACGCAGTATTTT. Translated: CSSRGGPDTQYF.

Only a few counts were recorded for this clone. The chain joins TRBV10-3 to TRBJ1-1; TRBD1 is a possible D gene (5 bases). The V gene lost 2 bases and the J gene lost 5 bases, with 18 bases spanning the gap. The germline V gene encodes CDR1 ENHRY and CDR2 SYGVKD. CDR3 size: 16 residues. CDR3 nucleotides: TGTGCCATCAGTGAGAGCCAAAGAGGGGTCCGAACTGAAGCTTTCTTT. As protein: CAISESQRGVRTEAFF.